The clone carrying this TCR beta chain was recorded a few times. cDNA serving as the sequencing template came from extracted, reverse transcribed RNA. Using immunoSEQ multiplex PCR, the repertoire was profiled, and TCRdb retains in-frame clones only, with some absent. The data show 150,000 to 200,000 clones, under 80% seen once. This specimen comes from a study of CD8+ T cells in alopecia areata. The treatment here: oral pan-JAK inhibitor, 5-10 mg twice daily. The CDR3 loop spans 14 amino acids. V gave up 8 bases and J gave up 6 bases, with 14 bases separating them. Germline values: CDR1 SNHLY, CDR2 FYNNEI.

Sequenced here: CD4+ T cells sorted from blood, sampled between weeks 47 and 50, from a patient treated with tofacitinib. This clonotype was obtained from a human donor with alopecia areata. This chain uses TRBV2 with TRBJ1-6; weak D call: TRBD1 (5 bases). The CDR3: CASGRRDFNSPLHF. CDR3 bases: TGTGCCAGCGGAAGACGGGACTTTAATTCACCCCTCCACTTT.